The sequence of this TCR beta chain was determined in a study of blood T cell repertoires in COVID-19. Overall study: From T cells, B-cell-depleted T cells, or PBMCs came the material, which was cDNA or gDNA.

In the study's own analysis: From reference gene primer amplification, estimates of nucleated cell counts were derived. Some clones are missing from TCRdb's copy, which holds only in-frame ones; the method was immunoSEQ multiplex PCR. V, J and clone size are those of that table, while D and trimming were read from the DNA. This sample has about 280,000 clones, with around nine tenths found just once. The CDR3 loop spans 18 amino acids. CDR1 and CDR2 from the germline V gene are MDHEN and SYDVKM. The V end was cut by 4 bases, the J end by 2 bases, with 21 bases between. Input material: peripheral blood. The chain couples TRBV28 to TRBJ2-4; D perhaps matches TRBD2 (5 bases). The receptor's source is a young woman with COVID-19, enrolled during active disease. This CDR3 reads CASSSSAGLWKTKNIQYF. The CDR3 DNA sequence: TGTGCCAGCAGTTCCTCGGCTGGACTCTGGAAGACCAAAAACATTCAGTACTTC.